This T cell receptor (beta chain) was recorded in a study of cytomegalovirus exposure and HLA in healthy donors. Study observations and caveats: In a later analysis, several top co-occurrence clusters appeared linked to parvovirus B19, influenza, CMV and Epstein-Barr virus.

As concerns this clone: What it binds is unknown.

The CDR3 contains 12 residues. Trimming took 11 bases from V and 2 from J, leaving 12 bases between them. Germline-derived CDR1 and CDR2 are MNHNS and SASEGT. In the PCR, 60 Vbeta and 13 Jbeta primers were used. The repertoire was sequenced with immunoSEQ multiplex PCR; TCRdb's copy has only in-frame clones and lacks some. The data show under 150,000 clones, 73% seen once. Sequencing was done on a sample of PBMCs. The V gene is TRBV6-1, the J gene TRBJ2-5, with D perhaps matching TRBD1 (6 bases). This TCR derives from a woman between 40 and 55 years old in good health and CMV-seronegative. In DNA, the CDR3 is TGTGCCGGGGGCTCTCCACAAGAGACCCAGTACTTC. Translation: CAGGSPQETQYF.